This T cell receptor (beta chain) emerged from a study of T cell responses to AZD1222 COVID-19 vaccine. The study, taken as a whole, reports: An increase in Spike-specific TCR breadth and depth was observed after two AZD1222 doses. Regions left unmutated in variants are reportedly the target of nearly half of spike-specific TCRs.

Clones were read by immunoSEQ multiplex PCR, and TCRdb kept only the in-frame ones, dropping some. The table records roughly 100,000 clones, roughly nine tenths of them present only once. V trimming: 7 bases; J trimming: 7 bases; junction bases outside the gene matches: 13. Looked up from germline, CDR1 is MNHEY and CDR2 is SMNVEV (reference sequence). The CDR3 runs 18 residues. Note on this clone: Its antigen is not known.

V and J are TRBV27 and TRBJ2-2, with TRBD2 matching over 15 bases. The TCR sequence derives from an adult who received the AZD1222 COVID-19 vaccine. The starting material was peripheral blood, obtained 28 days after the second AZD1222 dose. CDR3 DNA sequence: TGTGCCAGCACCCAAGGGCCTGGGACTAGCGGGAGGCTCGGGGAGCTGTTTTTT. It specifies CASTQGPGTSGRLGELFF.